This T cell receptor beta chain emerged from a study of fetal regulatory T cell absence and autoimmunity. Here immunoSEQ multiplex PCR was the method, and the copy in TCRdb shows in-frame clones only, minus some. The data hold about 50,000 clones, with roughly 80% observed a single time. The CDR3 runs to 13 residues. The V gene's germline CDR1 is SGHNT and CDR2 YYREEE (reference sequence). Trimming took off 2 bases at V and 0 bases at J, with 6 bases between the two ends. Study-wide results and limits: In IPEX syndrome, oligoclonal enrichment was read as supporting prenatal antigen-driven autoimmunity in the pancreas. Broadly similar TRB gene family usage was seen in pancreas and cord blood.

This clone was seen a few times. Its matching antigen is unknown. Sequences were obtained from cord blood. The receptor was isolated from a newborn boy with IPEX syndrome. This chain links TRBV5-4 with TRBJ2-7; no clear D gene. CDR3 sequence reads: CASSLGSSYEQYF. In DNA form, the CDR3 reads TGTGCCAGCAGCTTAGGCAGCTCCTACGAGCAGTACTTC.